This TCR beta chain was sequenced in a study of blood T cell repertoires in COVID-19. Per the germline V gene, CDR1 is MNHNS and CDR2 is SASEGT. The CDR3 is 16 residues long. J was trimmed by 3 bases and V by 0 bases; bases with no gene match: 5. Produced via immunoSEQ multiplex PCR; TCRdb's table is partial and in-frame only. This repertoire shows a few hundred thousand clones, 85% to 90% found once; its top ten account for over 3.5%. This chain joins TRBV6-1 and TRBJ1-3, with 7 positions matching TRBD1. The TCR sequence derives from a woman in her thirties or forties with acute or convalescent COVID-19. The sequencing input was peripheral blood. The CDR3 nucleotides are TGTGCCAGCAGTGAAGCCGTAGGGGGCAATGGAAACACCATATATTTT. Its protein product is CASSEAVGGNGNTIYF.